A selection of T cell receptor beta chains follows, all from one sample in a study of blood T cell repertoires in COVID-19. Some clones are missing from TCRdb's copy, which holds only in-frame ones; the method was immunoSEQ multiplex PCR. Among about 52,000 clones, about nine tenths were seen once, and the ten largest hold around 13%. Sequencing was carried out using peripheral blood. The receptor source for this set is a man aged 65 to 85 with acute or convalescent COVID-19. CDR3s leave out the opening cysteine and the closing phenylalanine or tryptophan. Expanded clones are given a class, and other clones once, few, many or no size at all.

v_call	clone_size	cdr3_aa
TRBV15	NA	ATSSLNYGYT
TRBV27	NA	ASSGRTSGGYNEQF
TRBV11-2	few	ASSLLTVSNYGYT
TRBV28	NA	ASRHPAGGTGYGYT
TRBV6-4	NA	ASSEGSGQPQH
TRBV2	NA	ASSRDRGTDTQY
TRBV4-1	NA	ASSQDFFPVDQPQH
TRBV7-3	NA	ASSWDREKQETQY
TRBV28	NA	ASLLSGGSSYNEQF
TRBV29-1	NA	SVRPHERLYNEQF
TRBV18	NA	ASSPPSGNQPQH
TRBV24-1	NA	ATSDPSRDTQY
TRBV7-3	NA	ASKELATNTGELF
TRBV5-8	NA	ASSQGLARRETQY
TRBV4-1	once	ASSQGFTDYGYT
TRBV4-3	NA	ASSQGGAGANVLT
TRBV6-6	NA	ASRNRGNEQF
TRBV19	few	ASRRMSNQPQH
TRBV19	NA	ASSVTGTPGAF
TRBV4-1	NA	ASSQEDRAMNEQY
TRBV12-1	few	ASSFGGGTPTYEQY
TRBV29-1	once	SVEGPELAGGKQF
TRBV4-2	NA	ASSQVGLDSLGNEQF
TRBV5-1	NA	ASSDTGETQY
TRBV5-1	NA	ASSLSSSSYNEQF
TRBV9	NA	ASSTEWGDTEAF
TRBV4-2	NA	ASSQDGGQLIDTQY
TRBV5-1	NA	ASSLQGATGNTIY
TRBV24-1	NA	ATSDPWLVGQPSTDTQY
TRBV30	once	ASGGTGGNIDTQY
TRBV4-2	NA	ASSQVGGGRSPLH
TRBV5-1	few	ASSLDRGNSPLH
TRBV2	NA	ARDKTGAEAF
TRBV6-6	NA	ASSLTGHNTDTQY
TRBV28	NA	ASSLYGGNEQF
TRBV21-1	NA	ASSRPRGGSLH
TRBV28	NA	ASSQFRTGHNSPLH
TRBV4-3	NA	ASSQENWRGYEQY
TRBV15	once	ATSTRTSASTDTQY
TRBV29-1	NA	SAGGAGLAKNIQY